Listed here are 7 T cell receptor beta chains from one sample, sequenced in a study of blood T cells in healthy people across ages. Then a second PCR, running roughly 7 to 12 cycles, was carried out with a sample-barcoded 5' primer and a J-beta primer mix. Each CDR3 protein is one row after TCRdb ran MiXCR on the 5' RACE reads. This table has about 1 million distinct CDR3 sequences, more than 35% appearing once. The source material was blood. The origin of the receptors is a woman aged 60 to 75 in good health.

This clonotype has only a few counts. The chain employs TRBV4-1 and TRBJ2-7; TRBD2 matches at 10 bases. CDR3 length equals 16 residues. In germline, CDR1 is MGHRA, CDR2 YSYEKL. V gave up 1 base and J gave up 4 bases; unmatched junction bases: 7. The CDR3 sequence: CASSQGLAGAKYEQYF. CDR3 DNA: TGCGCCAGCAGCCAAGGGCTAGCGGGAGCCAAATACGAGCAGTACTTC.

The rearrangement links TRBV7-2 to TRBJ1-2, with D tentatively TRBD1 (5 bases). With 2 bases removed from V and 4 bases from J, the gap between germline ends came to 23 bases. Germline CDR1 and CDR2: SGHTA and FQGNSA. The CDR3 contains 18 residues. The CDR3: CASSLSHWDGDEPYGYTF. CDR3 DNA sequence: TGTGCCAGCAGCTTATCTCACTGGGACGGAGACGAGCCCTATGGCTACACCTTC.

V gene TRBV29-1 combines with J gene TRBJ1-2; a possible D gene is TRBD1 (5 bases). This CDR3 has 9 residues. Between the trimmed V and J ends, which lost 7 bases and 9 bases, there was a span of 9 bases. CDR1 SQVTM and CDR2 ANQGSEA come from the germline V gene. The CDR3 protein is CSADRSYTF. In DNA, the CDR3 is TGCAGCGCTGACAGAAGCTACACCTTC.

V usage is TRBV7-2 and J usage is TRBJ1-2, with 7 bases aligning to TRBD1. With V trimmed by 1 base and J by 7 bases, 9 bases remained unmatched. The CDR3 length is 15 residues. Germline-derived CDR1 and CDR2 are SGHTA and FQGNSA. The CDR3 DNA sequence: TGTGCCAGCAGCTTAGTTTGGGTGTCAGGGGGTGGCTACACCTTC. It is translated as CASSLVWVSGGGYTF.

The chain has TRBV28 and TRBJ2-7; 7 nucleotides line up with TRBD2. V dropped 3 bases and J dropped 7; count of bases not matched to a gene: 12. Germline loops: CDR1 MDHEN, CDR2 SYDVKM. The CDR3 has 15 amino acids. The chain's CDR3 is CASSLASGIREEQYF. Written as DNA, the CDR3 is TGTGCCAGCAGTTTGGCTAGCGGAATTAGGGAAGAGCAGTACTTC.

The chain carries TRBV20-1 and TRBJ2-5; D is unresolved. There are 14 residues in the CDR3. The V gene's germline CDR1 is DFQATT and CDR2 SNEGSKA (reference sequence). Between the trimmed V and J ends, which lost 6 bases and 5 bases, there was a span of 19 bases. The CDR3 protein is CSARTTLRPETQYF. The CDR3 DNA is TGCAGTGCCAGGACGACACTCCGGCCGGAGACCCAGTACTTC.

This chain uses TRBV9 with TRBJ2-7; 10 bases map to TRBD2. This CDR3 spans 16 amino acids. Germline V gene lookup returns CDR1 SGDLS and CDR2 YYNGEE. The V gene end was trimmed by 0 bases and the J gene end by 4 bases; junction bases not matched to a gene: 7. In DNA, the CDR3 is TGTGCCAGCAGCGTAGAGGCTAGCGGGGGACTATACGAGCAGTACTTC. This codes for CASSVEASGGLYEQYF.